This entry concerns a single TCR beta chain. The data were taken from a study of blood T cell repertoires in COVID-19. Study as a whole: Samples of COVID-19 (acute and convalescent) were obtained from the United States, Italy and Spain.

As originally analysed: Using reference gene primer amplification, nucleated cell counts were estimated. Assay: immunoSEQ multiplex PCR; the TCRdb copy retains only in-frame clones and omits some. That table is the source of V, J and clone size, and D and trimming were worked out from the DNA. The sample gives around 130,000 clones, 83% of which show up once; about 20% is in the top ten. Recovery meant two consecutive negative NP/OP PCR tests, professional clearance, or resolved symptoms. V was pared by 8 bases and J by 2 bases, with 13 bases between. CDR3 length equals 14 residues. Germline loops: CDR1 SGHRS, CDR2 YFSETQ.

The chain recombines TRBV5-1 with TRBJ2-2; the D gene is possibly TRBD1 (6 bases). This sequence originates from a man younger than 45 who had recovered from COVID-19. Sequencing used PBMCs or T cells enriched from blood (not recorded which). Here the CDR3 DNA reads TGCGCCAGTGGCGAGGGGGTCAACACCGGGGAGCTGTTTTTT. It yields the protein CASGEGVNTGELFF.